This entry features one T cell receptor beta chain sequence. What it binds is unknown. With 3 bases removed from V and 6 bases from J, the gap between germline ends came to 9 bases. The germline V gene has CDR1 MDHEN and CDR2 SYDVKM. The CDR3 is 14 amino acids. 13 Jbeta primers and 60 Vbeta primers were used for the PCR. Sequenced by immunoSEQ multiplex PCR; TCRdb stores in-frame clones only, minus some. Found here are 140,000 to 150,000 clones, 70% to 80% of them singletons; the top ten hold around 2.4%. The data stem from a study of cytomegalovirus exposure and HLA in healthy donors. Study observations and caveats: A link between a missense DCLRE1C variant and TCR beta V- and J-gene trimming emerged from a later analysis. There were reportedly fewer N-insertions in an Asian-associated ancestry cluster than the approximately 700-donor mean, in a later analysis. When presence/absence was analysed, sequencing depth was taken to be roughly uniform across donors.

When sampled, the donors appeared nominally healthy, though they likely had unrecorded immune exposures. V and J are TRBV28 and TRBJ1-6; D might be TRBD1 (6 bases). This clonotype was sampled from a woman aged 18-29 years in good health and CMV-seropositive. The specimen sequenced was PBMCs. CDR3 region: CASSFRGSNSPLHF. CDR3 bases: TGTGCCAGCAGTTTCAGGGGCTCTAATTCACCCCTCCACTTT.